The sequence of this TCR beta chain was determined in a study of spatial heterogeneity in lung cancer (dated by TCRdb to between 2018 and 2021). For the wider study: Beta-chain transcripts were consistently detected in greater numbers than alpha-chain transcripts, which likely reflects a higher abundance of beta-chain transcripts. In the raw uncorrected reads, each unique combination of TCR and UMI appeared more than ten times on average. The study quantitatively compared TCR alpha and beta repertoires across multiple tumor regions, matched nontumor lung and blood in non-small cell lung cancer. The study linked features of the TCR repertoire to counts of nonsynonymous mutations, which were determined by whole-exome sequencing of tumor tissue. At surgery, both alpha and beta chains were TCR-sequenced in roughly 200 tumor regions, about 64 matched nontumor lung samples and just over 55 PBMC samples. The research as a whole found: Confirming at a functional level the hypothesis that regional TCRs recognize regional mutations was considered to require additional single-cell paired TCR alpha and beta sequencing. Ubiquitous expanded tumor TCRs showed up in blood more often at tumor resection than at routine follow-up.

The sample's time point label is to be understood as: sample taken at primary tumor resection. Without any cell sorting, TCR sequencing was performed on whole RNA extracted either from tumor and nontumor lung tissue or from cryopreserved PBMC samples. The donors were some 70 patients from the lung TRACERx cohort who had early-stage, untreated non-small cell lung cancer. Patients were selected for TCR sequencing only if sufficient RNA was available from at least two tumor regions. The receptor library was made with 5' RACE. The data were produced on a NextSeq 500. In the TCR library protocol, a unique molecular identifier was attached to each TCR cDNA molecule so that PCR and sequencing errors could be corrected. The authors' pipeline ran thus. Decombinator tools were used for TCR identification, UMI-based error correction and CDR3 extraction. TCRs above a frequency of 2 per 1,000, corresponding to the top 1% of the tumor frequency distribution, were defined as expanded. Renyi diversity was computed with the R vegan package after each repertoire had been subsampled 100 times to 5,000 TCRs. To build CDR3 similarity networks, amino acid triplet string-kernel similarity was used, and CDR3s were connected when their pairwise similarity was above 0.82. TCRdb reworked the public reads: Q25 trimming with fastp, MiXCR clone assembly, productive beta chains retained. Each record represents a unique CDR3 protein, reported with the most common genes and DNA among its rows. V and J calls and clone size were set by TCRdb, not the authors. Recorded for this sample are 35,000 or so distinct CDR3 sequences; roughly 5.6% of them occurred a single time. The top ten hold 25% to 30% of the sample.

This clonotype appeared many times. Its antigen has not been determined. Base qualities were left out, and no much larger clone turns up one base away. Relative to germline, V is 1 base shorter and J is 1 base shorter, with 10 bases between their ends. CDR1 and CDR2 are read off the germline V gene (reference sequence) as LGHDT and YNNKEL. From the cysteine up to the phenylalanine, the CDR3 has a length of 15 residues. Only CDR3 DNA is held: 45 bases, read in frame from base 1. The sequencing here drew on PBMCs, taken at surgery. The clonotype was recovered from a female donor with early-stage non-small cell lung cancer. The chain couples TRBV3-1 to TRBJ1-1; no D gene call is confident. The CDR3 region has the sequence CASSQVGRPNTEAFF. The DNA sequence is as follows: TGTGCCAGCAGCCAAGTAGGCAGGCCGAACACTGAAGCTTTCTTT.